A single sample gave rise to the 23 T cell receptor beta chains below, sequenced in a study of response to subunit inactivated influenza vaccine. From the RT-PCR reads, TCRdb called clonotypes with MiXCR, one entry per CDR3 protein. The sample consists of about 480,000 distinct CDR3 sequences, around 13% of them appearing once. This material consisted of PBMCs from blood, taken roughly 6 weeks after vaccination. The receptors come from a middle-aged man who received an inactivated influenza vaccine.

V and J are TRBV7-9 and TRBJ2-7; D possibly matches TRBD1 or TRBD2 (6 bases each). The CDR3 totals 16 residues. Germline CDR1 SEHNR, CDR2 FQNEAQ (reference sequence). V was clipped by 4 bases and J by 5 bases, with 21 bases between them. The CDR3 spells CASSYGTTGVYDEQYF. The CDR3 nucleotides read TGTGCCAGCAGCTACGGGACAACGGGGGTCTACGACGAGCAGTACTTC.

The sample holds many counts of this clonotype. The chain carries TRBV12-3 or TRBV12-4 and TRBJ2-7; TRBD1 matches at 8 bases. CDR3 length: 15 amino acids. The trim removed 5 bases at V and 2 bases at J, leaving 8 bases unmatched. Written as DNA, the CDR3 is TGTGCCAGCAGTAGACGACAGGGGACTGCCTACGAGCAGTACTTC. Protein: CASSRRQGTAYEQYF.

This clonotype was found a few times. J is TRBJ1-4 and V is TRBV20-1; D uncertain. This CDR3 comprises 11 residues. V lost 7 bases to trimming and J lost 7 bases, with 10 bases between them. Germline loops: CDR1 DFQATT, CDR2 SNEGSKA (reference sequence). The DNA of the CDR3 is TGCAGTGGGCAGAACAGTGAAAAACTGTTTTTT. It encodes CSGQNSEKLFF.

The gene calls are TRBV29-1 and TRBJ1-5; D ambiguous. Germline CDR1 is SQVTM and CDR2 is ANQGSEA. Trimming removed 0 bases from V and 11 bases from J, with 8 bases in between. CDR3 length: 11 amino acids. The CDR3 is CSVEEFSAQHF. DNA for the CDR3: TGCAGCGTTGAAGAATTTTCGGCCCAGCATTTT. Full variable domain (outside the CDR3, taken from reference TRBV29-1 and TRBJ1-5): SAVISQKPSRDICQRGTSLTIQCQVDSQVTMMFWYRQQPGQSLTLIATANQGSEATYESGFVIDKFPISRPNLTFSTLTVSNMSPEDSSIYLCSVEEFSAQHFGDGTRLSIL.

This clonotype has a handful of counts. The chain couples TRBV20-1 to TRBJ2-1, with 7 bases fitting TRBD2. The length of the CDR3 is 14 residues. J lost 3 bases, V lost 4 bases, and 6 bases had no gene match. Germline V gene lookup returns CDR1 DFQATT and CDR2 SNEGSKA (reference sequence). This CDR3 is CSAKRGDYYNEQFF. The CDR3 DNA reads TGCAGTGCTAAACGGGGGGACTACTACAATGAGCAGTTCTTC.

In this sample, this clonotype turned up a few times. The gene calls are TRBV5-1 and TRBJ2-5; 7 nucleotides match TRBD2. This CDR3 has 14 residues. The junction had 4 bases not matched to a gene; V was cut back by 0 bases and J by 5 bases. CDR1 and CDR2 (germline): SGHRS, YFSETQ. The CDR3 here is CASSLVPRGETQYF. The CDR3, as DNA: TGCGCCAGCAGCTTGGTACCGCGGGGGGAGACCCAGTACTTC.

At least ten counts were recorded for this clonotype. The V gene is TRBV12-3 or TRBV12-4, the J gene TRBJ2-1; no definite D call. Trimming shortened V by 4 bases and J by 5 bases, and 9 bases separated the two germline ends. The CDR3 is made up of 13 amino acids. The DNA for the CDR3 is TGTGCCAGCAGTTCCTTGTTGGACAATGAGCAGTTCTTC. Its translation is CASSSLLDNEQFF.

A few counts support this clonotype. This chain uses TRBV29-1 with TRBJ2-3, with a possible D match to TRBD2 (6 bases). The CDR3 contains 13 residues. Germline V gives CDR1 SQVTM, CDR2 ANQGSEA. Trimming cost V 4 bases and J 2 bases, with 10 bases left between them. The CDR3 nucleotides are TGCAGCGTTGCATTGGACTACACAGATACGCAGTATTTT. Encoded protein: CSVALDYTDTQYF.

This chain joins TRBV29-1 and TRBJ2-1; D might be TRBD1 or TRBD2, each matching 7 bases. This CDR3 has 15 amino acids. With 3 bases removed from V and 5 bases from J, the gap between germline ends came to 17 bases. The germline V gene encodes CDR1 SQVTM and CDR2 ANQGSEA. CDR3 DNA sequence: TGCAGCGTTGAGGGGGGGCAGGGGGAACACAATGAGCAGTTCTTC. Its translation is CSVEGGQGEHNEQFF.

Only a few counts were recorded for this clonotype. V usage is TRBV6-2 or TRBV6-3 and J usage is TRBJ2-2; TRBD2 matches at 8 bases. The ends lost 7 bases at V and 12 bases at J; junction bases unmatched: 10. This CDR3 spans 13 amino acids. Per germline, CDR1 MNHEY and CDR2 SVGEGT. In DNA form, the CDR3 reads TGTGCCAGCAATCAAGCAACGGGGGGGAAGCTGTTTTTT. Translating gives CASNQATGGKLFF.

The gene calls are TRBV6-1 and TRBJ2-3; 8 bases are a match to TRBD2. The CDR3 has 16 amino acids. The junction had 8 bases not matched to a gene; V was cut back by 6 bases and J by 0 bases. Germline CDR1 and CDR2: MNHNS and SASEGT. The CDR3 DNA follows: TGTGCCAGCAGACAACAGCGGGGGACGAGCACAGATACGCAGTATTTT. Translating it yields CASRQQRGTSTDTQYF.

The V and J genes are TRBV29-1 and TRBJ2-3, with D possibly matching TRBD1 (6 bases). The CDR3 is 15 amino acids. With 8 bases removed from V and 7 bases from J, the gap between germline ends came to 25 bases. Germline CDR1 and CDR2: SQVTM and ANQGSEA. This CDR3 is CSLEPIGGPENTQYF. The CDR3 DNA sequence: TGCAGCCTCGAACCCATTGGGGGCCCCGAAAATACGCAGTATTTT.

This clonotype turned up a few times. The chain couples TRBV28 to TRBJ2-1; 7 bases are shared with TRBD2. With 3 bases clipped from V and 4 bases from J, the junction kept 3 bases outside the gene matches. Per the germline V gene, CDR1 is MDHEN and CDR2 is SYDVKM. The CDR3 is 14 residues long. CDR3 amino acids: CASSFERGYNEQFF. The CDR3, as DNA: TGTGCCAGCAGTTTTGAGCGGGGATACAATGAGCAGTTCTTC.

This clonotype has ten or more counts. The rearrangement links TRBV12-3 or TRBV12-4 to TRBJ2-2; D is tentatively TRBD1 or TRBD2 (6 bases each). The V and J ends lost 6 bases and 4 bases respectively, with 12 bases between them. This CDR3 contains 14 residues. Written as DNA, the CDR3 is TGTGCCAGCAGGCCAGGGGAGGCCACCGGGGAGCTGTTTTTT. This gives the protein CASRPGEATGELFF.

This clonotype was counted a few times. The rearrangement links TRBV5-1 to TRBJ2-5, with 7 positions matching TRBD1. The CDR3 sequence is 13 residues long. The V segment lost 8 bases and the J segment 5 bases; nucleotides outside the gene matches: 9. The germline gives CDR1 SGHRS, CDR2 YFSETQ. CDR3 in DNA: TGCGCCAGAATACTTACAGGGGAGGAGACCCAGTACTTC. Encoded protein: CARILTGEETQYF.

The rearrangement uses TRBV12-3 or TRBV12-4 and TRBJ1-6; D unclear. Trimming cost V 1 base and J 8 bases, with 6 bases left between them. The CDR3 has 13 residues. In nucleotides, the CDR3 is TGTGCCAGCAGTTTAGGAGGCTATTCACCCCTCCACTTT. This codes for CASSLGGYSPLHF.

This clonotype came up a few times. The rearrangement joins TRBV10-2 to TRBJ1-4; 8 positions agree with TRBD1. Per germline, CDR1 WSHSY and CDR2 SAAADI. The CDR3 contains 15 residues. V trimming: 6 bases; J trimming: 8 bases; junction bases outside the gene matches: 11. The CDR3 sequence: CASRLPGGEVEKLFF. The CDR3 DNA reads TGCGCCAGCAGACTCCCAGGGGGCGAGGTCGAAAAACTGTTTTTT.

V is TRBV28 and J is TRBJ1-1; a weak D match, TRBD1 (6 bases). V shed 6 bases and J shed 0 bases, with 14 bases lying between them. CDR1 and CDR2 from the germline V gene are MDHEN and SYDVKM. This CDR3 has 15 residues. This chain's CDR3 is CASSYAGTMNTEAFF. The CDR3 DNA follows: TGTGCCAGCAGCTATGCCGGGACAATGAACACTGAAGCTTTCTTT.

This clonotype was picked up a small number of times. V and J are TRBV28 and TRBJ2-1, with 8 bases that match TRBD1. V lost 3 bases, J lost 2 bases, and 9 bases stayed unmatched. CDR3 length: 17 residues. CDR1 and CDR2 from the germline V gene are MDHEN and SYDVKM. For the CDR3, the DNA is TGTGCCAGCAGTTTGAGGAGGAGACAGGGGCCCTACAATGAGCAGTTCTTC. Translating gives CASSLRRRQGPYNEQFF.

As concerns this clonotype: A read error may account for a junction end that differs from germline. This CDR3 is CASSLIWSAPKNF. CDR3 sequence (DNA): TGTGCCAGCAGCTTAATTTGGTCGGCCCCCAAGAACTTC. The chain couples TRBV11-3 to TRBJ2-7; unclear D gene. The germline V gene has CDR1 SGHNT and CDR2 YENEEA. CDR3 length equals 13 residues.

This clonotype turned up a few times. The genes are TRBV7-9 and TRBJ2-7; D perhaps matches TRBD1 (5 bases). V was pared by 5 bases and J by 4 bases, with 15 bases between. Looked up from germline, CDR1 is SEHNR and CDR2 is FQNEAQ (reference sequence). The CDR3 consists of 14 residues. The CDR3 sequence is CASSPPGKIYEQYF. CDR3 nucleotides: TGTGCCAGCAGCCCCCCAGGGAAAATATACGAGCAGTACTTC.

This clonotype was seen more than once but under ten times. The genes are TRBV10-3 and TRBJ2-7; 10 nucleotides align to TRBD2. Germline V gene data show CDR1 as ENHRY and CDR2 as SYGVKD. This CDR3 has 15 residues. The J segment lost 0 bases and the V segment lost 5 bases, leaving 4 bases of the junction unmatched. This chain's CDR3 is CAISLAGGSSYEQYF. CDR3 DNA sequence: TGTGCCATCAGTTTAGCGGGGGGAAGCTCCTACGAGCAGTACTTC.

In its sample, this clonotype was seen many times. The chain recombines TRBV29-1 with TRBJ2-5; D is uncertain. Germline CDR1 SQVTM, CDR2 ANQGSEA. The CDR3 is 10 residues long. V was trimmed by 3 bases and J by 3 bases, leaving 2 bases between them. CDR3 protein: CSVDKETQYF. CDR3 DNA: TGCAGCGTTGATAAAGAGACCCAGTACTTC.